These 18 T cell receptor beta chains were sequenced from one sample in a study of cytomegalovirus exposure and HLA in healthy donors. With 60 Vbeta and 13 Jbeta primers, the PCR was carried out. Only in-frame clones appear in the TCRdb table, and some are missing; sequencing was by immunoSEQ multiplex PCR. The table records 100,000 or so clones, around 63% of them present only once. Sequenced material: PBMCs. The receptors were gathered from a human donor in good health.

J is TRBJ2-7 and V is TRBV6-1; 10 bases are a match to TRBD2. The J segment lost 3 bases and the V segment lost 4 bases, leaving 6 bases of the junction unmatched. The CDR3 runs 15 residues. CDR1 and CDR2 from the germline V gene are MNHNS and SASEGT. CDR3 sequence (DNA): TGTGCCAGCAGTGGCCTGACTAGCGGGCTCTACGAGCAGTACTTC. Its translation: CASSGLTSGLYEQYF.

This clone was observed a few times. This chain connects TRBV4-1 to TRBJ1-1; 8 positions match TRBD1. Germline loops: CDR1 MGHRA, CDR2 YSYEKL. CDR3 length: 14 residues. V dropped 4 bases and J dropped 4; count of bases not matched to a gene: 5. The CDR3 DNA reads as TGCGCCAGCAGCCTTCAAACAGGGGGCACTGAAGCTTTCTTT. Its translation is CASSLQTGGTEAFF.

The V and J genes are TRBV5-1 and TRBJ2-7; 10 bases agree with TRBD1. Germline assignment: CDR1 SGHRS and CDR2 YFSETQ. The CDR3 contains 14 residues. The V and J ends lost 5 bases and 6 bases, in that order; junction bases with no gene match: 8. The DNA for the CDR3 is TGCGCCAGCAGAATCGGGACAGGGGCTGGCGAGCAGTACTTC. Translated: CASRIGTGAGEQYF.

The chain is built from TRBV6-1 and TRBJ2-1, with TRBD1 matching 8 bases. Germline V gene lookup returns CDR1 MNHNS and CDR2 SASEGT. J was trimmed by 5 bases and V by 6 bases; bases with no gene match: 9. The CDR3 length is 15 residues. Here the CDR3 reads CASSPRWDRNNEQFF. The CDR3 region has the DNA TGTGCCAGCAGCCCAAGATGGGACAGGAACAATGAGCAGTTCTTC.

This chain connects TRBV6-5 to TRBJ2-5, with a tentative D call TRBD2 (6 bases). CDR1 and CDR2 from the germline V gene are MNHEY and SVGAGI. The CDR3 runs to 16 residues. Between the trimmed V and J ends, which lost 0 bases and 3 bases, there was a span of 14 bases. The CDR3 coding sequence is TGTGCCAGCAGTTACTCTTGGGCTAGCGAGAAAGAGACCCAGTACTTC. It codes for CASSYSWASEKETQYF.

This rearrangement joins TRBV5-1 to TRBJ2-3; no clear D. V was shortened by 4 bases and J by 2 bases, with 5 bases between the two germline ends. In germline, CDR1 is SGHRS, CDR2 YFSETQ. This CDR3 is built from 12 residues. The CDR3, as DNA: TGCGCCAGCAGCCTCTACACAGATACGCAGTATTTT. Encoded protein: CASSLYTDTQYF.

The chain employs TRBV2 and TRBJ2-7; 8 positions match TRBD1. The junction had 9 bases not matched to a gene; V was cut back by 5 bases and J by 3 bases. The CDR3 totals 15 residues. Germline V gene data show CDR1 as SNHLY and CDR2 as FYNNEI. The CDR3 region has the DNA TGTGCCAGCAGTTCCCGGGACAGGCTTTTCTACGAGCAGTACTTC. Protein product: CASSSRDRLFYEQYF.

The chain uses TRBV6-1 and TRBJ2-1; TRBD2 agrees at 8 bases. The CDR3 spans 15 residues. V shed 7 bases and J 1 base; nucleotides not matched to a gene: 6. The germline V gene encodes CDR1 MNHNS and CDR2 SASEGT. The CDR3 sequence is CASKTSGESYNEQFF. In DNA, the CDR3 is TGTGCCAGCAAAACTAGCGGAGAATCCTACAATGAGCAGTTCTTC.

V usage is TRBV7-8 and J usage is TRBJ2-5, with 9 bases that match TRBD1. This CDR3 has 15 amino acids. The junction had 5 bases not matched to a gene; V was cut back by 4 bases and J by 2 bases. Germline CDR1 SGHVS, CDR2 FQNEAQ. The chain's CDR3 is CASSWGQGRQETQYF. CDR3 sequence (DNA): TGTGCCAGCAGCTGGGGACAGGGCCGTCAAGAGACCCAGTACTTC. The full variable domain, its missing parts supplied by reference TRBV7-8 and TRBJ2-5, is GAGVSQSPRYKVAKRGQDVALRCDPISGHVSLFWYQQALGQGPEFLTYFQNEAQLDKSGLPSDRFFAERPEGSVSTLKIQRTQQEDSAVYLCASSWGQGRQETQYFGPGTRLLVL.

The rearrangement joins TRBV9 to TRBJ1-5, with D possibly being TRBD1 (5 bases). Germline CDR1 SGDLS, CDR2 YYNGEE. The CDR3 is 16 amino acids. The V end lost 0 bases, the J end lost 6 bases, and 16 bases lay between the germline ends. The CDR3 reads CASSVEVGVSVQPQHF. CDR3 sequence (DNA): TGTGCCAGCAGCGTAGAGGTAGGGGTGAGTGTTCAGCCCCAGCATTTT.

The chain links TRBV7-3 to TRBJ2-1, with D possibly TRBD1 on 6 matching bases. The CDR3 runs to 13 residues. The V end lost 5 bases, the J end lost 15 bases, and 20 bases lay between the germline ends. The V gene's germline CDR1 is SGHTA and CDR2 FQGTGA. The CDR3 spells CASSPQQGLGPFF. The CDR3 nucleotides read TGTGCCAGCAGCCCACAACAGGGCCTAGGTCCGTTCTTC.

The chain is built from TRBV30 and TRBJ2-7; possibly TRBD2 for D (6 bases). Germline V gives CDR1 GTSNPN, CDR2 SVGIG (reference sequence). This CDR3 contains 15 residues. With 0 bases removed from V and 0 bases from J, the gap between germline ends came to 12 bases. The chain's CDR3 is CAWSVRGRSSYEQYF. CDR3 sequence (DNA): TGTGCCTGGAGTGTACGGGGGAGAAGCTCCTACGAGCAGTACTTC.

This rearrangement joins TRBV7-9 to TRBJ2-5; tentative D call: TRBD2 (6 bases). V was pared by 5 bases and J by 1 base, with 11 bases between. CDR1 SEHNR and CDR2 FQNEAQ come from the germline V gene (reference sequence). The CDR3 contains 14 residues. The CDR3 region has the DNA TGTGCCAGCAGCGGACGGGAGTCCCAAGAGACCCAGTACTTC. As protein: CASSGRESQETQYF.

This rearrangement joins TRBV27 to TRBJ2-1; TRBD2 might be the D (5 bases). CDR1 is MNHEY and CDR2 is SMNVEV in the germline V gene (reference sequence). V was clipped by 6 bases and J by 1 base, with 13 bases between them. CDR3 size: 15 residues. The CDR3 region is CASSGEGASYNEQFF. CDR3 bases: TGTGCCAGCAGCGGGGAAGGAGCGTCCTACAATGAGCAGTTCTTC.

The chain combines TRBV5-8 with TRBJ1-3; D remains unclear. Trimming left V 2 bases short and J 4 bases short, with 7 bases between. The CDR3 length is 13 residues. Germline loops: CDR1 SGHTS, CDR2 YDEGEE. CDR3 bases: TGTGCCAGCAGCTTTGGTGAGGGAAACACCATATATTTT. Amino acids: CASSFGEGNTIYF.

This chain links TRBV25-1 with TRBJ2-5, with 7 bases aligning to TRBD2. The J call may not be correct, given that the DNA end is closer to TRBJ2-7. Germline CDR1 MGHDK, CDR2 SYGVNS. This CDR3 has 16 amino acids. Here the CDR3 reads CASSEFGSGYTYEQYF. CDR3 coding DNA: TGTGCCAGCAGTGAATTTGGTAGCGGGTACACCTACGAGCAGTACTTC.

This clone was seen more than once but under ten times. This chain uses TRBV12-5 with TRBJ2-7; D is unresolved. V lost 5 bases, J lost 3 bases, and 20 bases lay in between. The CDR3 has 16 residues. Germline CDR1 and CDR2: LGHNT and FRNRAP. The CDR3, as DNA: TGTGCTAGTGGTCCCACCAATGGTTTGAGAATCTACGAGCAGTACTTC. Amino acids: CASGPTNGLRIYEQYF.

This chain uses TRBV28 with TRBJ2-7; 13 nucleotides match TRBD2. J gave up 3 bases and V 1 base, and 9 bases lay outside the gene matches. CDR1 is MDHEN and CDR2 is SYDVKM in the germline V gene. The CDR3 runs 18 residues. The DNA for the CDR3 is TGTGCCAGCAGTTTATCATCCGGCGGACTAGCGGGAGTCTACGAGCAGTACTTC. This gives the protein CASSLSSGGLAGVYEQYF.